This TCR beta chain is drawn from a study of blood T cell repertoires in COVID-19. Study-level information: COVID-19 samples from acute and convalescent phases originated in the United States, Italy and Spain.

The length of the CDR3 is 15 residues. V trimming: 8 bases; J trimming: 5 bases; junction bases outside the gene matches: 8. Germline V lookup: CDR1 LNHDA, CDR2 SQIVND (reference sequence). TCRdb's table, derived via immunoSEQ multiplex PCR, lists solely in-frame clones and lacks some. The sample shows fewer than 100,000 clones, approximately 90% of them seen only once. The TCR sequence derives from a man between 65 and 85 years old with acute or convalescent COVID-19. The sample taken for sequencing was peripheral blood. This rearrangement joins TRBV19 to TRBJ2-1, with 11 bases lining up with TRBD2. For the CDR3, the DNA is TGTGCCAGTGGTAGTAGCGGGGGGGGAAACAATGAGCAGTTCTTC. Encoded protein: CASGSSGGGNNEQFF.